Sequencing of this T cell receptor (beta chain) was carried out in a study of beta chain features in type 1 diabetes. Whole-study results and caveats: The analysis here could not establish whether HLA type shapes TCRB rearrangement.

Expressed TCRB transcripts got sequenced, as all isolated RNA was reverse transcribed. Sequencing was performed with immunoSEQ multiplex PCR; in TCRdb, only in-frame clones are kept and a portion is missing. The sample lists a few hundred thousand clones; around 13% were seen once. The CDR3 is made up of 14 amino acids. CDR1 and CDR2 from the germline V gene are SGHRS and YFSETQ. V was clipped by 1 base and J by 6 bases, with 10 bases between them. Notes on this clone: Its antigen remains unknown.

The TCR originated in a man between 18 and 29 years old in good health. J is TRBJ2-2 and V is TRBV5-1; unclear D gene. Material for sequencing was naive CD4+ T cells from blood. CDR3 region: CASSLTSMPGELFF. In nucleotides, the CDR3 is TGCGCCAGCAGCTTGACATCCATGCCCGGGGAGCTGTTTTTT.